This T cell receptor beta chain was identified during a study of blood T cell repertoires in COVID-19. Study-level background: COVID-19 samples from acute and convalescent phases originated in the United States, Italy and Spain. From T cells, B-cell-depleted T cells, or PBMCs came the material, which was cDNA or gDNA.

Germline CDR1 reads MNHEY; CDR2 reads SVGAGI. The length of the CDR3 is 12 residues. Trimming removed 7 bases from V and 6 bases from J, with 10 bases in between. All enrollees were roughly 18 to 95 years old and from fewer than 30 US areas. The study assigned cohorts using participant-reported clinical history. Repertoires were generated with immunoSEQ multiplex PCR, while TCRdb's copy carries only in-frame clones and drops some. The sample has under 200,000 clones, roughly 87% seen once. The receptor was derived from a woman between 50 and 59 years old who had recovered from COVID-19. V is TRBV6-5 and J is TRBJ2-1; D not resolved. The specimen was PBMCs or T cells enriched from blood (not recorded which). The CDR3 nucleotides read TGTGCCAGCAAAACAGCCACCAATGAGCAGTTCTTC. This translates into CASKTATNEQFF.